This TCR beta chain was sequenced during a study of response to subunit inactivated influenza vaccine (dated by TCRdb to about 2018). Turning to the overall study: Deep quantitative T cell receptor repertoire profiling was used in the study to track responses to a trivalent subunit inactivated influenza vaccine.

Compared with germline, V lacks 10 bases and J lacks 7 bases; bases without a gene match: 9. The CDR3 contains 14 residues, cysteine and phenylalanine counted. CDR3 DNA only is kept here, 42 bases in frame from base 1. Taken from the germline V gene, the CDR1 and CDR2 loops are MDHEN and SYDVKM. The library was obtained by RT-PCR. Instrument on record: Illumina HiSeq 2500. TCRdb handled the public reads itself, with Q25 trimming in fastp and clone calling in MiXCR, and kept productive beta chains. All rows with the same CDR3 protein become a single entry with the most common DNA and genes. The sample table holds roughly 180,000 distinct CDR3 sequences, of which around 9% were seen once. About a tenth of the sample rests with the top ten. Overall results and qualifications from the work: According to the authors, only a limited number of new T cells may be recruited by each seasonal influenza vaccination.

This clonotype was found many times. Its recognized antigen is unknown. Base qualities are not recorded, but no much larger clone differs from it by a single base. This TCR was recovered from a man in his fifties or sixties who received an inactivated influenza vaccine. Donor details come from another sample of the same person, matched by shared clones. The sequences come from non-naive T cells sorted from PBMCs, collected on the day of vaccination. The sample's cell subset or site label, decoded: memory T cell fraction. The receptor chain draws on TRBV28 and TRBJ2-1, with 11 junctional bases fitting TRBD1. CDR3 protein: CAIRTGGDHNEQFF. The DNA sequence is TGTGCCATTCGGACAGGGGGCGATCATAATGAGCAGTTCTTC.